These 23 T cell receptor beta chains came from one sample sequenced in a study of OX40 agonist ivuxolimab in advanced cancers. The library relied on the immunoSEQ multiplex PCR assay. Held by TCRdb, this immuneACCESS table contains in-frame sequences only and omits some clones. Under half of the omission traces to an unresolved V gene where checked; the cause of the rest is unknown. The sample table shows under 100,000 clones, and roughly 80% are seen once. The ten largest account for more than 3.5% of the sample. The specimen comprised CD4+ or CD8+ T cells sorted from blood, sampled in a trial of the OX40 agonist ivuxolimab. The receptor set was obtained from an adult with an advanced solid tumor such as melanoma, head and neck, liver or kidney cancer.

The J gene is TRBJ2-7, the V gene TRBV7-9; D gene unclear. In germline, CDR1 is SEHNR, CDR2 FQNEAQ (reference sequence). V dropped 5 bases and J dropped 6 bases, with 20 bases sitting between them. The CDR3 length is 15 residues. CDR3 nucleotides: TGTGCCAGCAGCACCTGGGATGGCGGTCTCCCCGAGCAGTACTTC. This translates into CASSTWDGGLPEQYF.

CDR3 region: CASSTLTGGNQPQHF. CDR3 sequence (DNA): TGTGCCAGCAGTACGTTAACAGGAGGCAATCAGCCCCAGCATTTT. The chain employs TRBV6-5 and TRBJ1-5; perhaps TRBD1 as D (5 bases). Germline V gene sequence: CDR1 MNHEY, CDR2 SVGAGI. V lost 5 bases and J 2 bases, leaving 13 bases between the germline ends. The CDR3 runs to 15 residues.

The CDR3 DNA reads TGTGCCAGCAGCTACGATCTTTGGGTAAACACCGGGGAGCTGTTTTTT. Protein product: CASSYDLWVNTGELFF. The rearrangement links TRBV6-5 to TRBJ2-2; D is uncertain. Germline V gene data show CDR1 as MNHEY and CDR2 as SVGAGI. Trimming shortened V by 6 bases and J by 2 bases, and 16 bases separated the two germline ends. The CDR3 contains 16 residues.

The rearrangement joins TRBV2 to TRBJ1-4; D is perhaps TRBD1 (6 bases). CDR1 SNHLY and CDR2 FYNNEI come from the germline V gene. Trimming took 5 bases from V and 2 from J, leaving 12 bases between them. This CDR3 contains 15 residues. The CDR3 spells CASSPSGGTNEKLFF. The CDR3 nucleotides are TGTGCCAGCAGTCCGTCGGGGGGCACTAATGAAAAACTGTTTTTT. The complete variable domain, with remaining parts taken from reference TRBV2 and TRBJ1-4, reads EPEVTQTPSHQVTQMGQEVILRCVPISNHLYFYWYRQILGQKVEFLVSFYNNEISEKSEIFDDQFSVERPDGSNFTLKIRSTKLEDSAMYFCASSPSGGTNEKLFFGSGTQLSVL.

The rearrangement uses TRBV2 and TRBJ2-1, with D unresolved. Germline-derived CDR1 and CDR2 are SNHLY and FYNNEI. V lost 5 bases, J lost 3 bases, and 2 bases lay in between. The CDR3 is 11 residues long. This CDR3 reads CASSSYNEQFF. CDR3 DNA: TGTGCCAGCAGTAGCTACAATGAGCAGTTCTTC.

The chain recombines TRBV7-6 with TRBJ1-1; no definite D call. V shed 3 bases and J shed 4 bases, with 12 bases lying between them. The CDR3 consists of 14 residues. Germline CDR1 reads SGHVS; CDR2 reads FNYEAQ. CDR3 loop: CASSLEGFGTEAFF. The CDR3 DNA sequence: TGTGCCAGCAGCTTGGAGGGTTTTGGCACTGAAGCTTTCTTT. The variable domain in full, completed from reference TRBV7-6 and TRBJ1-1, reads GAGVSQSPRYKVTKRGQDVALRCDPISGHVSLYWYRQALGQGPEFLTYFNYEAQQDKSGLPNDRFSAERPEGSISTLTIQRTEQRDSAMYRCASSLEGFGTEAFFGQGTRLTVV.

V is TRBV5-4 and J is TRBJ2-1; D could derive from TRBD1 or TRBD2 (5 bases each). Germline V CDR1 and CDR2: SGHNT, YYREEE (reference sequence). Trimming took off 2 bases at V and 2 bases at J, with 8 bases between the two ends. This CDR3 has 14 residues. The CDR3 loop is CASSFQGPYNEQFF. CDR3 DNA sequence: TGTGCCAGCAGCTTCCAGGGACCCTACAATGAGCAGTTCTTC.

This clone was seen a handful of times. V usage is TRBV5-1 and J usage is TRBJ1-4, with D tentatively TRBD1 (5 bases). The CDR3 has 14 amino acids. Germline-derived CDR1 and CDR2 are SGHRS and YFSETQ. Trimming cost V 4 bases and J 4 bases, with 11 bases left between them. Here the CDR3 DNA reads TGCGCCAGCAGCCAGGACACACATAATGAAAAACTGTTTTTT. Its translation: CASSQDTHNEKLFF.

The V gene is TRBV19, the J gene TRBJ1-1, with D unclear. Germline CDR1 is LNHDA and CDR2 is SQIVND (reference sequence). The length of the CDR3 is 13 residues. V lost 3 bases and J 1 base, leaving 6 bases between the germline ends. CDR3 sequence: CASSIGQNTEAFF. The CDR3 coding sequence is TGTGCCAGTAGTATTGGGCAGAACACTGAAGCTTTCTTT.

The gene calls are TRBV2 and TRBJ2-1, with a tentative D call TRBD2 (6 bases). CDR3 length: 12 residues. CDR1 is SNHLY and CDR2 is FYNNEI in the germline V gene. Trimming shortened V by 8 bases and J by 7 bases, and 12 bases separated the two germline ends. CDR3 sequence (DNA): TGTGCCAGCCGACTAGAATATAATGAGCAGTTCTTC. Translation: CASRLEYNEQFF.

The chain recombines TRBV15 with TRBJ1-5; 11 nucleotides align to TRBD1. This CDR3 spans 17 amino acids. The V gene's germline CDR1 is LNHNV and CDR2 YYDKDF (reference sequence). The V gene end was trimmed by 1 base and the J gene end by 5 bases; junction bases not matched to a gene: 7. The DNA of the CDR3 is TGTGCCACCAGCAGAGCTGTGGGACAGGGGGTATATCAGCCCCAGCATTTT. Its translation is CATSRAVGQGVYQPQHF. The full variable domain, rest sourced from reference TRBV15 and TRBJ1-5, is DAMVIQNPRYQVTQFGKPVTLSCSQTLNHNVMYWYQQKSSQAPKLLFHYYDKDFNNEADTPDNFQSRRPNTSFCFLDIRSPGLGDTAMYLCATSRAVGQGVYQPQHFGDGTRLSIL.

This chain's CDR3 is CASSLTGVTYEQYF. DNA for the CDR3: TGTGCCAGCAGCTTAACAGGGGTTACCTACGAGCAGTACTTC. The V and J genes are TRBV7-9 and TRBJ2-7, with 7 bases that match TRBD1. Germline V gives CDR1 SEHNR, CDR2 FQNEAQ (reference sequence). The J segment lost 2 bases and the V segment lost 2 bases, leaving 3 bases of the junction unmatched. The CDR3 spans 14 residues.

V is TRBV12-5 and J is TRBJ2-5; D not certain. Trimming left V 5 bases short and J 3 bases short, with 10 bases between. The CDR3 contains 13 residues. Germline loops: CDR1 LGHNT, CDR2 FRNRAP. CDR3 DNA sequence: TGTGCTAGTGGTGCGTCCGGTGAAGAGACCCAGTACTTC. Protein product: CASGASGEETQYF.

The CDR3 spells CASSLASGGDGYTF. In DNA, the CDR3 is TGTGCCAGCAGCTTAGCGTCCGGGGGCGATGGCTACACCTTC. V is TRBV7-9 and J is TRBJ1-2; D perhaps matches TRBD1 (6 bases). CDR3 length: 14 amino acids. Germline V gene sequence: CDR1 SEHNR, CDR2 FQNEAQ (reference sequence). Trimming removed 0 bases from V and 6 bases from J, with 11 bases in between.

A few counts support this clone. This chain uses TRBV6-4 with TRBJ2-3, with D perhaps matching TRBD2 (6 bases). CDR1 is MRHNA and CDR2 is SNTAGT in the germline V gene. The CDR3 is 13 amino acids. The germline V and J ends were trimmed by 3 bases and 2 bases, with 6 bases remaining between them. CDR3 coding DNA: TGTGCCAGCAGTGAGCGGGACACAGATACGCAGTATTTT. Translated, it gives CASSERDTDTQYF.

The J gene is TRBJ1-2, the V gene TRBV28, with a tentative D call TRBD1 (5 bases). The CDR3 covers 15 residues. V was pared by 4 bases and J by 5 bases, with 17 bases between. The germline V gene encodes CDR1 MDHEN and CDR2 SYDVKM. CDR3 loop: CASSSPGGMGYGYTF. Here the CDR3 DNA reads TGTGCCAGCAGTTCACCGGGGGGAATGGGGTATGGCTACACCTTC.

The rearrangement links TRBV7-2 to TRBJ2-1, with 9 bases matching TRBD2. The germline V gene has CDR1 SGHTA and CDR2 FQGNSA. V lost 5 bases and J lost 6; bases outside the gene matches: 17. The CDR3 runs 18 residues. The CDR3 loop is CASSPQPSGLAGSNEQFF. CDR3 nucleotide sequence: TGTGCCAGCAGCCCGCAACCGTCTGGGCTAGCGGGATCCAATGAGCAGTTCTTC.

The rearrangement uses TRBV9 and TRBJ2-7, with a weak D call TRBD1 (6 bases). The germline gives CDR1 SGDLS, CDR2 YYNGEE. The germline V and J ends were trimmed by 4 bases and 3 bases, with 17 bases remaining between them. There are 15 residues in the CDR3. In DNA, the CDR3 is TGTGCCAGCAGCCCCCACTGGGGGCCTGACTACGAGCAGTACTTC. It specifies CASSPHWGPDYEQYF.

This sequence joins TRBV2 and TRBJ2-3; D unclear. The CDR3 loop spans 14 amino acids. The germline V gene has CDR1 SNHLY and CDR2 FYNNEI. Trimming removed 4 bases from V and 2 bases from J, with 10 bases in between. The CDR3 DNA reads TGTGCCAGCAGTGTAATACAGCTCACAGATACGCAGTATTTT. It translates to CASSVIQLTDTQYF.

The chain carries TRBV27 and TRBJ1-2; 8 positions agree with TRBD1. The CDR3 has 16 residues. Germline CDR1 and CDR2: MNHEY and SMNVEV (reference sequence). The V and J ends lost 3 bases and 7 bases, in that order; junction bases with no gene match: 13. CDR3 nucleotides: TGTGCCAGCAGTTTGAGTGGAGGCAGGGGGCAGTTTGGCTACACCTTC. It is translated as CASSLSGGRGQFGYTF.

The chain joins TRBV7-2 to TRBJ1-3, with unresolved D. The germline CDR1 and CDR2 sequences are SGHTA and FQGNSA. V lost 2 bases and J 0 bases, leaving 8 bases between the germline ends. This CDR3 comprises 15 residues. The chain's CDR3 is CASSLLGNSGNTIYF. DNA of the CDR3: TGTGCCAGCAGCTTACTAGGAAACTCTGGAAACACCATATATTTT. Looking up the rest from reference TRBV7-2 and TRBJ1-3 gives the full variable domain: GAGVSQSPSNKVTEKGKDVELRCDPISGHTALYWYRQSLGQGLEFLIYFQGNSAPDKSGLPSDRFSAERTGGSVSTLTIQRTQQEDSAVYLCASSLLGNSGNTIYFGEGSWLTVV.

This chain uses TRBV19 with TRBJ1-2; the D gene is possibly TRBD1 (6 bases). The CDR3 length is 17 residues. Trimming took off 4 bases at V and 7 bases at J, with 25 bases between the two ends. Germline-derived CDR1 and CDR2 are LNHDA and SQIVND (reference sequence). CDR3 nucleotide sequence: TGTGCCAGTAGTACGAATCAGGGGAATTGGTTTCGGCGTGGCTACACCTTC. Translation gives CASSTNQGNWFRRGYTF.

The chain recombines TRBV6-1 with TRBJ1-2; D might be TRBD1 (6 bases). The CDR3 consists of 12 residues. V was trimmed by 3 bases and J by 4 bases, leaving 6 bases between them. The V gene's germline CDR1 is MNHNS and CDR2 SASEGT. CDR3 nucleotides: TGTGCCAGCAGTGAGGGGGCCTATGGCTACACCTTC. Protein product: CASSEGAYGYTF.